Each of the 10 T cell receptor beta chains below was sequenced from the same sample in a study of neoadjuvant nivolumab and ipilimumab in lung cancer. Using immunoSEQ multiplex PCR, the repertoire was profiled, and TCRdb retains in-frame clones only, with some absent. The data show fewer than 4,500 clones, with over 60% seen just once and more than 10% held by the top ten. The sequencing here drew on adjacent normal lung tissue, taken after neoadjuvant nivolumab, alone or with ipilimumab, at or shortly before surgery. These receptors came from an adult with non-small cell lung cancer.

The sample holds a few counts of this clone. The chain uses TRBV5-6 and TRBJ1-2; D might be TRBD1 (5 bases). This CDR3 spans 15 amino acids. Trimming pared 4 bases from V and 8 bases from J, leaving 21 bases between. Germline V CDR1 and CDR2: SGHDT, YYEEEE. The DNA of the CDR3 is TGTGCCAGCAGCCCCGTTGGCGGCAGGGTGGGGGGCTACACCTTC. Amino acid sequence: CASSPVGGRVGGYTF.

The chain recombines TRBV5-4 with TRBJ1-1; D unclear. The germline CDR1 and CDR2 sequences are SGHNT and YYREEE (reference sequence). Trimming cost V 0 bases and J 1 base, with 7 bases left between them. The CDR3 is 14 residues long. CDR3 nucleotide sequence: TGTGCCAGCAGCTTGGCAGCGGAGAACACTGAAGCTTTCTTT. Translating gives CASSLAAENTEAFF. Variable domain in full (rest from reference TRBV5-4 and TRBJ1-1): ETGVTQSPTHLIKTRGQQVTLRCSSQSGHNTVSWYQQALGQGPQFIFQYYREEENGRGNFPPRFSGLQFPNYSSELNVNALELDDSALYLCASSLAAENTEAFFGQGTRLTVV.

V is TRBV10-3 and J is TRBJ2-7; D ambiguous. CDR1 is ENHRY and CDR2 is SYGVKD in the germline V gene. This CDR3 has 13 residues. V was cut by 0 bases and J by 12 bases, with 15 bases left in between. This CDR3 reads CAISESPRSIGYV. The DNA for the CDR3 is TGTGCCATCAGTGAGTCCCCCAGGTCGATAGGGTACGTC.

The V gene is TRBV9, the J gene TRBJ1-1, with D uncertain. The CDR3 totals 16 residues. Germline V gene lookup returns CDR1 SGDLS and CDR2 YYNGEE. V gave up 0 bases and J gave up 0 bases, with 12 bases separating them. The chain's CDR3 is CASSVGEPGLNTEAFF. CDR3 coding DNA: TGTGCCAGCAGCGTAGGGGAACCGGGCTTGAACACTGAAGCTTTCTTT. Drawing the rest from reference TRBV9 and TRBJ1-1, the complete variable domain is DSGVTQTPKHLITATGQRVTLRCSPRSGDLSVYWYQQSLDQGLQFLIQYYNGEERAKGNILERFSAQQFPDLHSELNLSSLELGDSALYFCASSVGEPGLNTEAFFGQGTRLTVV.

This clone was detected once. The chain combines TRBV19 with TRBJ1-1; perhaps TRBD1 as D (6 bases). This CDR3 region has 13 residues. The ends were cut back, 9 bases at V and 0 bases at J, with 11 bases in the middle. In germline, CDR1 is LNHDA, CDR2 SQIVND (reference sequence). The CDR3 loop reads CASQDSMNTEAFF. For the CDR3, the DNA is TGTGCCAGCCAGGACAGCATGAACACTGAAGCTTTCTTT.

V and J are TRBV19 and TRBJ1-5, with 8 bases matching TRBD1. This CDR3 comprises 16 residues. CDR1 LNHDA and CDR2 SQIVND come from the germline V gene (reference sequence). V lost 10 bases to trimming and J lost 5 bases; unmatched junction nucleotides: 16. CDR3 nucleotide sequence: TGTGCCACCACAACCGGGACAGGCAACATATATCAGCCCCAGCATTTT. Its translation: CATTTGTGNIYQPQHF.

The rearrangement links TRBV18 to TRBJ1-1; 9 bases map to TRBD1. The CDR3 covers 15 residues. The germline V gene encodes CDR1 KGHSH and CDR2 LQKENI. The V and J ends lost 4 bases and 8 bases, in that order; junction bases with no gene match: 11. The CDR3 protein is CASSLGTGFSGEAFF. The CDR3, as DNA: TGTGCCAGCTCACTCGGGACAGGGTTTTCAGGCGAAGCTTTCTTT.

The CDR3 nucleotides are TGTGCCAGCGGGCCGGACAGGGGGGTCGAAAAACTGTTTTTT. Translated: CASGPDRGVEKLFF. The rearrangement joins TRBV27 to TRBJ1-4; TRBD1 matches 10 bases. CDR1 and CDR2 from the germline V gene are MNHEY and SMNVEV (reference sequence). The CDR3 spans 14 residues. Trimming took 8 bases from V and 8 from J; bases not matched to a gene: 8.

The genes are TRBV19 and TRBJ2-1; 8 bases line up with TRBD2. The ends lost 6 bases at V and 2 bases at J; junction bases unmatched: 6. The CDR3 is made up of 15 amino acids. Per the germline V gene, CDR1 is LNHDA and CDR2 is SQIVND (reference sequence). The CDR3 region is CASSPGTSAYNEQFF. CDR3 coding DNA: TGTGCCAGTAGCCCCGGGACTAGTGCCTACAATGAGCAGTTCTTC.

This clone turned up a few times. J is TRBJ2-1 and V is TRBV7-9; tentative D call: TRBD1 (5 bases). Trimming cost V 1 base and J 8 bases, with 6 bases left between them. Per germline, CDR1 SEHNR and CDR2 FQNEAQ (reference sequence). The length of the CDR3 is 12 residues. In DNA, the CDR3 is TGTGCCAGCAGCTTAGGGGGCGATGAGCAGTTCTTC. It yields the protein CASSLGGDEQFF. Drawing the rest from reference TRBV7-9 and TRBJ2-1, the complete variable domain is DTGVSQNPRHKITKRGQNVTFRCDPISEHNRLYWYRQTLGQGPEFLTYFQNEAQLEKSRLLSDRFSAERPKGSFSTLEIQRTEQGDSAMYLCASSLGGDEQFFGPGTRLTVL.